The clone carrying this T cell receptor beta chain was observed a single time. Its antigen is still unknown. This sample stems from a study of shared clonotypes between healthy human individuals. For each subset, genomic DNA was distributed in equal portions over several immunoSEQ plates. TCRdb's copy holds only in-frame clones and misses some; the assay was immunoSEQ multiplex PCR. The sample consists of about 1,800,000 clones, less than 95% of them appearing once. Naive CD8 cells comprised CD45RO-negative, CCR7-positively selected cells, excluding terminally differentiated effector memory CD45RA+ cells. The germline V gene encodes CDR1 SGHRS and CDR2 YFSETQ. The CDR3 extends over 20 amino acids. V was shortened by 2 bases and J by 0 bases, with 21 bases between the two germline ends. Study results and caveats: Clonotype sharing levels among donors were expected to vary with sequencing depth.

The sample was naive CD8+ T cells sorted from blood. The TCR comes from a man aged 18 to 35 in good health. J is TRBJ2-6 and V is TRBV5-1; the D call may be TRBD1 or TRBD2 (5 bases each). The CDR3 DNA reads as TGCGCCAGCAGCTTTCCGGACGGGGACGCTGCTGCCTCTGGGGCCAACGTCCTGACTTTC. It specifies CASSFPDGDAAASGANVLTF.